The 13 T cell receptor beta chains reported below all come from one sample, sequenced in a study of blood T cell repertoires in COVID-19. Repertoires were generated with immunoSEQ multiplex PCR, while TCRdb's copy carries only in-frame clones and drops some. The table shows about 270,000 clones, with more than 90% occurring only once. The sequenced material came from peripheral blood. The source is a person between 18 and 30 years old with COVID-19, enrolled during active disease.

This CDR3 reads CASRGDFYYEQYF. CDR3 DNA sequence: TGTGCCAGCAGGGGGGACTTCTACTACGAGCAGTACTTC. V usage is TRBV3-1 (or the pseudogene TRBV3-2) and J usage is TRBJ2-7; D is possibly TRBD2 (6 bases). Germline V gene sequence: CDR1 LGHDT, CDR2 YNNKEL (reference sequence). The V and J ends lost 6 bases and 3 bases respectively, with 12 bases between them. The CDR3 length is 13 residues.

The J gene is TRBJ2-1, the V gene TRBV3-1 (or the pseudogene TRBV3-2), with D possibly being TRBD2 (6 bases). This CDR3 spans 12 amino acids. Germline loops: CDR1 LGHDT, CDR2 YNNKEL (reference sequence). V dropped 0 bases and J dropped 15 bases, with 12 bases sitting between them. Here the CDR3 DNA reads TGTGCCAGCAGCCAAGAACGGCGGGATCTGTTCTTC. Protein: CASSQERRDLFF.

For the CDR3, the DNA is TGTGCCAGCAGCCAAGATAGACAGGGAATCCAGTATTTT. This translates into CASSQDRQGIQYF. This rearrangement joins TRBV14 to TRBJ2-3; the match to TRBD1 covers 7 bases. This CDR3 is built from 13 residues. The germline CDR1 and CDR2 sequences are SGHDN and FVKESK. J gave up 12 bases and V 0 bases, and 6 bases lay outside the gene matches. Together with reference TRBV14 and TRBJ2-3, the CDR3 gives the full variable domain: EAGVTQFPSHSVIEKGQTVTLRCDPISGHDNLYWYRRVMGKEIKFLLHFVKESKQDESGMPNNRFLAERTGGTYSTLKVQPAELEDSGVYFCASSQDRQGIQYFGPGTRLTVL.

The chain has TRBV12-3 or TRBV12-4 and TRBJ2-1; possible D gene TRBD2, 6 bases. V was trimmed by 6 bases and J by 7 bases, leaving 10 bases between them. The CDR3 has 12 amino acids. The CDR3 nucleotides read TGTGCCAGCAGCTGGGGGGTAAATGAGCAGTTCTTC. Amino acid sequence: CASSWGVNEQFF.

The chain recombines TRBV28 with TRBJ2-2; TRBD2 agrees at 9 bases. This CDR3 has 15 amino acids. Germline CDR1 is MDHEN and CDR2 is SYDVKM. V gave up 3 bases and J gave up 6 bases; unmatched junction bases: 5. CDR3: CASSFGREGPGELFF. Here the CDR3 DNA reads TGTGCCAGCAGTTTTGGGCGGGAGGGCCCCGGGGAGCTGTTTTTT.

The gene calls are TRBV6-5 and TRBJ1-5; 7 positions match TRBD1. Germline assignment: CDR1 MNHEY and CDR2 SVGAGI. CDR3 size: 15 residues. Trimming at V came to 7 bases and at J to 0 bases, leaving 6 bases not matched to a gene. The CDR3 DNA sequence: TGTGCCAGCATACCAGGGGGTTATAGCAATCAGCCCCAGCATTTT. Residues: CASIPGGYSNQPQHF.

The count of this clone is one. V and J are TRBV28 and TRBJ2-3; 8 nucleotides line up with TRBD2. The CDR3 has 12 amino acids. CDR1 is MDHEN, CDR2 SYDVKM, per germline. The J segment lost 6 bases and the V segment lost 6 bases, leaving 2 bases of the junction unmatched. The CDR3 region is CASSRGGDTQYF. Written as DNA, the CDR3 is TGTGCCAGCAGCCGGGGGGGGGATACGCAGTATTTT.

This sequence joins TRBV14 and TRBJ1-1; D is unresolved. The V gene's germline CDR1 is SGHDN and CDR2 FVKESK. V dropped 4 bases and J dropped 11 bases, with 11 bases sitting between them. The CDR3 is made up of 11 amino acids. The CDR3 protein is CASSLTFGAFF. CDR3 coding DNA: TGTGCCAGCAGCCTTACTTTCGGGGCTTTCTTT. The full variable domain, rest sourced from reference TRBV14 and TRBJ1-1, is EAGVTQFPSHSVIEKGQTVTLRCDPISGHDNLYWYRRVMGKEIKFLLHFVKESKQDESGMPNNRFLAERTGGTYSTLKVQPAELEDSGVYFCASSLTFGAFFGQGTRLTVV.

The genes are TRBV12-5 and TRBJ1-2; 7 nucleotides line up with TRBD1. After removal of 1 base from V and 8 bases from J, the junction contained 16 bases not matched to a gene. The CDR3 is 17 amino acids. CDR1 and CDR2 (germline): LGHNT, FRNRAP. The CDR3 here is CASGLGENRGLLWGYTF. CDR3 coding DNA: TGTGCTAGTGGTTTGGGGGAAAACAGGGGCCTGCTATGGGGCTACACCTTC.

DNA for the CDR3: TGCAGCGTGGGGGACAGCTTGAACACTGAAGCTTTCTTT. Translating it yields CSVGDSLNTEAFF. The chain joins TRBV29-1 to TRBJ1-1; 7 positions match TRBD1. The CDR3 consists of 13 residues. Germline CDR1 SQVTM, CDR2 ANQGSEA. V gave up 6 bases and J gave up 0 bases; unmatched junction bases: 4.

The chain uses TRBV27 and TRBJ2-7; TRBD1 agrees at 8 bases. Trimming took 4 bases from V and 4 from J; bases not matched to a gene: 9. The germline V gene has CDR1 MNHEY and CDR2 SMNVEV (reference sequence). The CDR3 totals 15 residues. CDR3 residues: CASSWRRTGGYEQYF. Here the CDR3 DNA reads TGTGCCAGCAGTTGGCGTAGAACAGGGGGATACGAGCAGTACTTC.

The rearrangement joins TRBV25-1 to TRBJ2-7, with D perhaps matching TRBD1 (5 bases). This CDR3 is built from 13 residues. Germline values: CDR1 MGHDK, CDR2 SYGVNS. V shed 4 bases and J shed 1 base, with 8 bases lying between them. The CDR3 DNA is TGTGCCAGCAGTGTAGGGGCATCCTACGAGCAGTACTTC. Translated: CASSVGASYEQYF.

This chain joins TRBV5-1 and TRBJ2-7, with 8 positions matching TRBD2. The CDR3 is made up of 16 amino acids. Trimming removed 4 bases from V and 6 bases from J; junction bases left unmatched: 15. Germline V gene data show CDR1 as SGHRS and CDR2 as YFSETQ. The CDR3 nucleotides are TGCGCCAGCAGCCCGGGGGGGGCGGCTGGGGCGGCCGAGCAGTACTTC. Translation: CASSPGGAAGAAEQYF.